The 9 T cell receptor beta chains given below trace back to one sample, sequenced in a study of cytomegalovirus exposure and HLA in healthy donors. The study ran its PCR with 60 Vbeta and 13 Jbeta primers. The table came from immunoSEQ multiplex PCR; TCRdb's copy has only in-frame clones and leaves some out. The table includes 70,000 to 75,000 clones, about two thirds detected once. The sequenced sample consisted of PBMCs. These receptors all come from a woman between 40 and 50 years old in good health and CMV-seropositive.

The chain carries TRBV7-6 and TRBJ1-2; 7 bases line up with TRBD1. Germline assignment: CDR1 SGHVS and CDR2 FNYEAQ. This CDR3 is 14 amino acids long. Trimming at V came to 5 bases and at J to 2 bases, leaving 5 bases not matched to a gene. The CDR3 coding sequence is TGTGCCAGCAGCCCGCAGACAGGGAACTATGGCTACACCTTC. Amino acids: CASSPQTGNYGYTF.

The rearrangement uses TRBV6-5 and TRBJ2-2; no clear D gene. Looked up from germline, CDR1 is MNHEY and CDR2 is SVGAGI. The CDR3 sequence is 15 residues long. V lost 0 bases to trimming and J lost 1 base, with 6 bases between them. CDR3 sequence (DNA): TGTGCCAGCAGTTACTCTTTAGAGAACACCGGGGAGCTGTTTTTT. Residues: CASSYSLENTGELFF.

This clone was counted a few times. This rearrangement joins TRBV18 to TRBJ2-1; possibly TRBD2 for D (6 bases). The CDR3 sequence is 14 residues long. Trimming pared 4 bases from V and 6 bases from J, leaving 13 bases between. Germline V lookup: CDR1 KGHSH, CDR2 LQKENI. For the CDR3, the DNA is TGTGCCAGCTCACGTCTTGGGACTTCCAATGAGCAGTTCTTC. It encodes CASSRLGTSNEQFF. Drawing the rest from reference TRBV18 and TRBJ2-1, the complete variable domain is NAGVMQNPRHLVRRRGQEARLRCSPMKGHSHVYWYRQLPEEGLKFMVYLQKENIIDESGMPKERFSAEFPKEGPSILRIQQVVRGDSAAYFCASSRLGTSNEQFFGPGTRLTVL.

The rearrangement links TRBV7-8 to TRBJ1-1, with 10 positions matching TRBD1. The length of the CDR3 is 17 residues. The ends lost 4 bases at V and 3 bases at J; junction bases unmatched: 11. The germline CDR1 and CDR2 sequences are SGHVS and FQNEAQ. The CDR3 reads CASSWRRDRGEDTEAFF. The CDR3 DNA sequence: TGTGCCAGCAGCTGGCGCCGGGACAGGGGAGAGGACACTGAAGCTTTCTTT.

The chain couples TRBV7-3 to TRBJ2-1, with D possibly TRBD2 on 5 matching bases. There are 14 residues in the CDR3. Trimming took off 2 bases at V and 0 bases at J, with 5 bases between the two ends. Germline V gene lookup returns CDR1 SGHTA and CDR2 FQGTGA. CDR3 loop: CASSLLASYNEQFF. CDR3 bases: TGTGCCAGCAGCTTACTAGCCTCCTACAATGAGCAGTTCTTC.

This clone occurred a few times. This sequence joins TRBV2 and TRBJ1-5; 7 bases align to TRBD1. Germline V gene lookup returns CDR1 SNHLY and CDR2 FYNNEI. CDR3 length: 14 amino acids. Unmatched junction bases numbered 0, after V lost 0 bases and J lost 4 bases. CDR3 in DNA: TGTGCCAGCAGTGAAGCACAGGGGAATCAGCCCCAGCATTTT. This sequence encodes CASSEAQGNQPQHF.

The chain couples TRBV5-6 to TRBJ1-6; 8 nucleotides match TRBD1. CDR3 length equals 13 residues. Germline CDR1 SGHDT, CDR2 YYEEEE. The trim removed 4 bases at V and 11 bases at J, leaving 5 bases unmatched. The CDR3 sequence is CASSETGDTPLHF. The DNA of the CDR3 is TGTGCCAGCAGCGAGACAGGGGACACACCCCTCCACTTT.

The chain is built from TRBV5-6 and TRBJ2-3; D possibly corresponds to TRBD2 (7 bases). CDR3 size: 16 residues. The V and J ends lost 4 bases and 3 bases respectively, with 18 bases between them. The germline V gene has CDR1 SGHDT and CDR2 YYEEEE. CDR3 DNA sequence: TGTGCCAGCAGCGGACTGGTCGGGGGGCCAACAGATACGCAGTATTTT. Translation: CASSGLVGGPTDTQYF.

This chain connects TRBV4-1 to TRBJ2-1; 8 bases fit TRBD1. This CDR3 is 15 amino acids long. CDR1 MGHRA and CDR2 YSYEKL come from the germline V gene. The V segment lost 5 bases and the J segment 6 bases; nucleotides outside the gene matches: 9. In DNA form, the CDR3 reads TGCGCCAGCAGCGACAGGGGCCAACGAATCAATGAGCAGTTCTTC. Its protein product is CASSDRGQRINEQFF.